These 14 T cell receptor beta chains share one sample of origin, sequenced in a study of T cells in Graves' hyperthyroidism and ophthalmopathy. Regions amplified from RNA transcripts were the TCR beta CDR3 regions. With the HTBI primer set, the TCR CDR3 went through a first round of RT-PCR. TCRdb re-called the multiplex PCR reads with MiXCR, one entry per CDR3 protein. The sample contains about 480,000 distinct CDR3 sequences, approximately 15% of which appear only once. Sample: blood. Receptor source: a woman aged 18-29 years with Graves' hyperthyroidism.

This clonotype was detected many times. This chain connects TRBV29-1 to TRBJ2-3; D possibly matches TRBD1 or TRBD2 (5 bases each). The CDR3 totals 15 residues. V was cut by 3 bases and J by 0 bases, with 13 bases left in between. The germline gives CDR1 SQVTM, CDR2 ANQGSEA. In DNA, the CDR3 is TGCAGCGTTGAGCGCCGGGACCCTAGCACAGATACGCAGTATTTT. Its translation: CSVERRDPSTDTQYF.

This clonotype was picked up many times. This chain joins TRBV7-3 and TRBJ2-1; 11 positions agree with TRBD1. V dropped 1 base and J dropped 10; count of bases not matched to a gene: 3. The CDR3 is 14 amino acids. Germline CDR1 SGHTA, CDR2 FQGTGA. The CDR3 DNA sequence: TGTGCCAGCAGCTTAAGGGGGACAGGGGGAGAGCAGTTCTTC. This translates into CASSLRGTGGEQFF.

The V gene is TRBV12-3 or TRBV12-4, the J gene TRBJ2-2; a weak D match, TRBD2 (5 bases). V lost 6 bases to trimming and J lost 8 bases, with 16 bases between them. The CDR3 sequence is 14 residues long. As DNA, the CDR3 is TGTGCCAGCAGGGGCCGCCGAGGGAGAGGGGAGCTGTTTTTT. Protein product: CASRGRRGRGELFF.

The chain carries TRBV7-6 and TRBJ1-1, with D perhaps matching TRBD1 (5 bases). The CDR3 covers 17 residues. In germline, CDR1 is SGHVS, CDR2 FNYEAQ. V was shortened by 0 bases and J by 0 bases, with 14 bases between the two germline ends. The chain's CDR3 is CASSLAGTDAMNTEAFF. For the CDR3, the DNA is TGTGCCAGCAGCTTAGCGGGGACGGATGCGATGAACACTGAAGCTTTCTTT.

This clonotype was detected ten times or more. The rearrangement links TRBV24-1 to TRBJ2-1, with 11 nucleotides matching TRBD2. The V segment lost 4 bases and the J segment 6 bases; nucleotides outside the gene matches: 7. The germline gives CDR1 KGHDR, CDR2 SFDVKD. This CDR3 is 16 amino acids long. The CDR3 DNA follows: TGTGCCACCAGTGAAAGGGGGACTAGCGGCCGCAATGAGCAGTTCTTC. Amino acid sequence: CATSERGTSGRNEQFF.

This rearrangement joins TRBV30 to TRBJ1-6; no clear D gene. V was cut by 4 bases and J by 10 bases, with 20 bases left in between. The CDR3 spans 15 residues. CDR1 and CDR2 (germline): GTSNPN, SVGIG (reference sequence). The CDR3 protein is CAWNVGSSRNSPLHF. In nucleotides, the CDR3 is TGTGCCTGGAATGTGGGAAGTAGCAGGAACTCACCCCTCCACTTT.

The J gene is TRBJ1-4, the V gene TRBV18; the D gene is possibly TRBD1 (6 bases). CDR3 size: 16 residues. V was clipped by 0 bases and J by 1 base, with 9 bases between them. Germline CDR1 reads KGHSH; CDR2 reads LQKENI. The DNA of the CDR3 is TGTGCCAGCTCACCACCGTCGGACAGAACTAATGAAAAACTGTTTTTT. It is translated as CASSPPSDRTNEKLFF.

In this sample, this clonotype turned up many times. The J gene is TRBJ2-3, the V gene TRBV11-1; possibly TRBD2 for D (5 bases). V was cut by 0 bases and J by 5 bases, with 12 bases left in between. The germline V gene has CDR1 SGHAT and CDR2 FQDESV (reference sequence). The CDR3 totals 15 residues. CDR3 amino acids: CASSLAGEDLDTQYF. The CDR3 bases are TGTGCCAGCAGCTTAGCGGGAGAGGATCTAGATACGCAGTATTTT.

This clonotype has ten or more counts. The V call is TRBV24-1, the J call TRBJ2-7; a possible D gene is TRBD2 (6 bases). The CDR3 spans 14 residues. Trimming took 2 bases from V and 3 from J, leaving 10 bases between them. CDR1 and CDR2 from the germline V gene are KGHDR and SFDVKD. The CDR3 sequence is CATSDSGAVYEQYF. Written as DNA, the CDR3 is TGTGCCACCAGTGATTCGGGAGCCGTCTACGAGCAGTACTTC.

The chain joins TRBV19 to TRBJ1-1; D not resolved. The V and J ends lost 6 bases and 3 bases respectively, with 11 bases between them. This CDR3 contains 13 residues. The germline CDR1 and CDR2 sequences are LNHDA and SQIVND (reference sequence). CDR3 in amino acids: CASSGIRDTEAFF. DNA of the CDR3: TGTGCCAGTAGCGGGATCCGGGACACTGAAGCTTTCTTT.

The table lists this clonotype with many counts. The chain has TRBV30 and TRBJ1-2; D is undetermined. The germline CDR1 and CDR2 sequences are GTSNPN and SVGIG (reference sequence). V was trimmed by 1 base and J by 4 bases, leaving 10 bases between them. The CDR3 is made up of 13 amino acids. The CDR3 protein is CAWSDGFLYGYTF. CDR3 DNA: TGTGCCTGGAGTGACGGTTTCCTCTATGGCTACACCTTC.

The gene calls are TRBV30 and TRBJ1-1; D is uncertain. The V gene's germline CDR1 is GTSNPN and CDR2 SVGIG (reference sequence). The CDR3 length is 11 residues. V was trimmed by 6 bases and J by 3 bases, leaving 8 bases between them. The CDR3 region is CACRVDTEAFF. The CDR3 DNA reads as TGTGCCTGTCGGGTGGACACTGAAGCTTTCTTT.

At least ten counts were recorded for this clonotype. V usage is TRBV3-1 and J usage is TRBJ2-4; TRBD2 aligns across 9 bases. The V and J ends lost 5 bases and 7 bases, in that order; junction bases with no gene match: 9. Germline lookup yields CDR1 LGHDT and CDR2 YNNKEL (reference sequence). This CDR3 region has 15 residues. DNA of the CDR3: TGTGCCAGCAGCTCCCGGCGGGAGGGAGGGAACATTCAGTACTTC. Translated, it gives CASSSRREGGNIQYF.

As concerns this clonotype: The conserved final phenylalanine or tryptophan is absent from the CDR3, which likely points to a read error. CDR3: CASSQDVGSNQPQHL. The DNA for the CDR3 is TGTGCCAGCAGCCAAGATGTCGGTAGCAATCAGCCCCAGCATCTT. This chain uses TRBV3-1 with TRBJ1-5; D unresolved. CDR3 length: 15 residues. From germline, CDR1 is LGHDT and CDR2 YNNKEL (reference sequence). V was cut by 0 bases and J by 0 bases, with 6 bases left in between.